The clone carrying this T cell receptor beta chain was observed a few times. The time point is: newly diagnosed GD, antithyroid drugs for less than 3 months. Isolated PBMC RNA provided the starting material for the TCR library. CDR3 regions were amplified by Arm-PCR using iRepertoire HTBI primers to build TCR beta libraries. Each CDR3 protein gets one entry after TCRdb re-called the multiplex PCR reads with MiXCR. This table has 350,000 to 550,000 distinct CDR3 sequences, less than 20% appearing once. The data belong to a study of regulatory T cells in long-lasting Graves disease. V lost 6 bases and J lost 3; bases outside the gene matches: 8. The CDR3 is 16 residues long. The germline V gene has CDR1 SGHVS and CDR2 FNYEAQ. This same sample was also part of a study on T cells in Graves' hyperthyroidism and ophthalmopathy.

The sequenced sample was peripheral blood mononuclear cells (PBMCs), obtained at new diagnosis, from a patient treated with antithyroid drugs. This receptor was obtained from a young woman with Graves disease. This chain joins TRBV7-6 and TRBJ2-3, with 11 bases fitting TRBD2. CDR3 nucleotides: TGTGCCAGCAGTCCCATAGCGGGAGGGCCTACAGATACGCAGTATTTT. Protein: CASSPIAGGPTDTQYF.